This T cell receptor beta chain was found in a study of Ad26.COV2.S vaccination and SARS-CoV-2 variants. Study-wide background: Each vaccinee took Ad26.COV2.S intramuscularly, once or twice 56 days apart.

Study-level points and caveats: Placebo recipients had lower spike-specific TCR breadth than vaccine recipients.

Per the germline V gene, CDR1 is SGDLS and CDR2 is YYNGEE. This CDR3 comprises 13 residues. The germline V and J ends were trimmed by 4 bases and 7 bases, with 12 bases remaining between them. Treatment indicated: roughly 18 received Ad26.COV2.S at low or high dose, single or two shots; about 5 received placebo; per-sample allocation not given. Each sample was drawn 63 days after the first injection (of vaccine or placebo). The sample came from a Boston adult aged 18-55 years. An Ad26 vector carrying the Wuhan-strain SARS-CoV-2 spike served as the vaccine. Produced via immunoSEQ multiplex PCR; TCRdb's table is partial and in-frame only. The sample yields hundreds of thousands of clones, 88% seen once. About this clone itself: What it recognizes is unknown.

The receptor comes from a person aged 18-65 years who received the Ad26.COV2.S COVID-19 vaccine or a placebo. Sample: peripheral blood, taken in a trial of Ad26.COV2.S vaccine versus placebo. The chain uses TRBV9 and TRBJ2-1; a possible D gene is TRBD1 (6 bases). In DNA, the CDR3 is TGTGCCAGCAGCTCCCGACAGGAGAATGAGCAGTTCTTC. It translates to CASSSRQENEQFF.